This T cell receptor (beta chain) was recorded in a study of T cell changes during pregnancy in multiple sclerosis (dated by TCRdb to between 2018 and 2021). Broadly, across the study: Changes in the T cell repertoire over the course of pregnancy were examined in this study in women with multiple sclerosis.

From the germline V gene (reference sequence), CDR1 is MNHEY and CDR2 is SMNVEV. Here V drops 2 bases and J drops 4 bases, and the junction holds 3 bases not matched to any gene. Reading from cysteine to phenylalanine, the CDR3 counts 15 amino acids. Only the CDR3 region is kept as DNA, spanning 45 bases read in frame from base 1. On this clone itself: Its antigen is unknown. One base away there is no much larger clone; base qualities are not given.

The library was obtained by the immunoSEQ multiplex PCR assay. Imported from immuneACCESS, the table was reduced by TCRdb to in-frame sequences with V and J called. These copies leave out some clones; in studies compared against another copy, an unresolved V gene accounts for under half, and the cause of the remainder is not known. This sample is represented by approximately 15,000 clones; more than 70% of them were singletons. The top ten hold 15% to 20% of the sample. The material sequenced was CD8+ T cells from peripheral blood mononuclear cells, taken in the third trimester of pregnancy. The receptor chain draws on TRBV27 and TRBJ2-3; 10 central nucleotides agree with TRBD2. The sequence derives from a female donor in good health, enrolled as a control in a pregnancy study. The CDR3 has the sequence CASSLGTSDADTQYF. The nucleotide sequence is given as TGTGCCAGCAGTTTAGGGACTAGCGACGCAGATACGCAGTATTTT.